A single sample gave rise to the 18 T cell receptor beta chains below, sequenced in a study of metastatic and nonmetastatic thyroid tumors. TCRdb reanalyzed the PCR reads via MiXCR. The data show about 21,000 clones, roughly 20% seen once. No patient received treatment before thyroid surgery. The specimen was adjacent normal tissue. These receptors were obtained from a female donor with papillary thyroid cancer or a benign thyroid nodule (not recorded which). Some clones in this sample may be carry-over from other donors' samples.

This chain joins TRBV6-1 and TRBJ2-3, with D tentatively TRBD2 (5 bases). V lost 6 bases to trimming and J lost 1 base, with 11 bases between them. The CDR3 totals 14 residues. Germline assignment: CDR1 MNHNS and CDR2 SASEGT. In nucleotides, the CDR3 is TGTGCCAGCAGAGGACTCGCACGCACAGATACGCAGTATTTT. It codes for CASRGLARTDTQYF.

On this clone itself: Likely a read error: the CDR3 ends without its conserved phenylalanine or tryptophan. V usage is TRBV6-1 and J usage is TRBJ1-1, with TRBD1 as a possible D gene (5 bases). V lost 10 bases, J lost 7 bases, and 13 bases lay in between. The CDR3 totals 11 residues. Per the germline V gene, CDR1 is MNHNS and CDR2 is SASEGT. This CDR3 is CATLVGGEAFL. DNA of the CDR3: TGTGCCACCCTGGTGGGGGGTGAAGCTTTCCTT.

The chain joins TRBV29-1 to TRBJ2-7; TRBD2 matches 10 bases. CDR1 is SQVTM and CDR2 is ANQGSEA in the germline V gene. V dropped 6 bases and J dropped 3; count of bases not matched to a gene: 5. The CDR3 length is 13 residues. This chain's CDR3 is CSVYSGRSYEQYF. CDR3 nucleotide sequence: TGCAGCGTCTATAGCGGGAGGAGCTACGAGCAGTACTTC.

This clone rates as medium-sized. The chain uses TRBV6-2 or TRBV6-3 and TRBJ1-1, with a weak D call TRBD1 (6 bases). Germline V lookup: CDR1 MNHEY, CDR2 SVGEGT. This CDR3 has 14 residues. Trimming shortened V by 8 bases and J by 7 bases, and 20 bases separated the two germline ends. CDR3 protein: CASGPYREYLEAFF. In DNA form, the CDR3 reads TGTGCCAGCGGGCCCTACAGGGAATATCTTGAAGCTTTCTTT.

The CDR3 spells CASGRSNTGELFF. The CDR3 region has the DNA TGTGCTAGCGGGAGGTCGAACACCGGGGAGCTGTTTTTT. V and J are TRBV7-7 and TRBJ2-2, with 10 positions matching TRBD2. Germline V gene sequence: CDR1 SSHAT, CDR2 FNYEAQ (reference sequence). The CDR3 extends over 13 amino acids.

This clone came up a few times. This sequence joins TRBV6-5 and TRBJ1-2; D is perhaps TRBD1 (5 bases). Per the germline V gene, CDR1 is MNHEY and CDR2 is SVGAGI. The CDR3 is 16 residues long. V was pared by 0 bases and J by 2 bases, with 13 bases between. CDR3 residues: CASSYSTGRGNYGYTF. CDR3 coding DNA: TGTGCCAGCAGTTACTCTACAGGAAGAGGCAACTATGGCTACACCTTC.

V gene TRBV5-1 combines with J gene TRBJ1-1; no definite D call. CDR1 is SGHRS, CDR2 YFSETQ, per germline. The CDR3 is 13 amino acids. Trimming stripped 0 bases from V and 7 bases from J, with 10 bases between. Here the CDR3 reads CASSLVQMSEAFF. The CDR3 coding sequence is TGCGCCAGCAGCTTGGTGCAGATGAGTGAAGCTTTCTTT.

The CDR3 sequence: CASSPEGRKNTEAFF. The CDR3 DNA follows: TGTGCCAGCAGCCCCGAGGGCAGAAAGAACACTGAAGCTTTCTTT. J is TRBJ1-1 and V is TRBV5-6; no clear D. The V end was cut by 4 bases, the J end by 1 base, with 14 bases between. Germline V gene sequence: CDR1 SGHDT, CDR2 YYEEEE. The CDR3 contains 15 residues.

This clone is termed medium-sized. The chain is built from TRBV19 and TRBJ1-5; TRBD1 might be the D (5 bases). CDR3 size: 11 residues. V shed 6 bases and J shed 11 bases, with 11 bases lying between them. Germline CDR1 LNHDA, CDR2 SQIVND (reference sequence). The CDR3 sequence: CASRRDWTQHF. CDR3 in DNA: TGTGCCAGTAGAAGGGACTGGACCCAGCATTTT.

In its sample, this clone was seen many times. This CDR3 reads CSATAGVAKNIQYF. CDR3 coding DNA: TGCAGTGCTACCGCAGGGGTAGCCAAAAACATTCAGTACTTC. This sequence joins TRBV20-1 and TRBJ2-4; D is perhaps TRBD1 (6 bases). The germline CDR1 and CDR2 sequences are DFQATT and SNEGSKA (reference sequence). V lost 4 bases, J lost 0 bases, and 10 bases lay in between. CDR3 length: 14 amino acids.

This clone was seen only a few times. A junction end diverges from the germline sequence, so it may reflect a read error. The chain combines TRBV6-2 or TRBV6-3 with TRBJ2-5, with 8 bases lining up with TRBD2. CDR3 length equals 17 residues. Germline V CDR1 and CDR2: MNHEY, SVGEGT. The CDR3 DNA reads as TGTGCCAGCAGTTACTCGGCCGGGGGGGGCGGACAAGATACCCAGTACTTC. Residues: CASSYSAGGGGQDTQYF.

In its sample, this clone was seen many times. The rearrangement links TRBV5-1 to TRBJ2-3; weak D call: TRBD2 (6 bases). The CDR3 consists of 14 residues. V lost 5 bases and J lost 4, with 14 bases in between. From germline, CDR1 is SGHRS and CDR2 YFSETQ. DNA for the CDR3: TGCGCCAGCAGTAGCGGACCGGCCTCAGATACGCAGTATTTT. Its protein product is CASSSGPASDTQYF.

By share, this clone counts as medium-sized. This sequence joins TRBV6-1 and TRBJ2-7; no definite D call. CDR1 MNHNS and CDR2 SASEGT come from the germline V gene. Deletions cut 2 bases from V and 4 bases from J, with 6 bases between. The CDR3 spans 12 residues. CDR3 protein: CASSENSYEQYF. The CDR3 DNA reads TGTGCCAGCAGTGAAAACAGTTACGAGCAGTACTTC.

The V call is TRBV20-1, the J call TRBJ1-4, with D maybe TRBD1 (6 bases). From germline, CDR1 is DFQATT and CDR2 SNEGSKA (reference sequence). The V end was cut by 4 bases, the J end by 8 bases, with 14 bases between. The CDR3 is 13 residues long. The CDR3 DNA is TGCAGTGCTATACAGGGTTATGGGGAAAAACTGTTTTTT. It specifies CSAIQGYGEKLFF.

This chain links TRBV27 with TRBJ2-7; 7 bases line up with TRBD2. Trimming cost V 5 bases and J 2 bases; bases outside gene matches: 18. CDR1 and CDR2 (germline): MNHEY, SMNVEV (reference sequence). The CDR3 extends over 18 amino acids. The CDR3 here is CASSLAPGGAGAPYEQYF. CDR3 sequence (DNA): TGTGCCAGCAGTCTAGCCCCGGGGGGAGCAGGAGCCCCCTACGAGCAGTACTTC.

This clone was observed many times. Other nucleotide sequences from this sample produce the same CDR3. The CDR3 reads CASSPLLGRYEQYF. The CDR3 bases are TGTGCCAGCAGTCCCCTTTTGGGGAGGTACGAGCAGTACTTC. The rearrangement joins TRBV28 to TRBJ2-7, with D possibly matching TRBD2 (6 bases). Looked up from germline, CDR1 is MDHEN and CDR2 is SYDVKM. The CDR3 extends over 14 amino acids. Trimming took off 5 bases at V and 4 bases at J, with 15 bases between the two ends.

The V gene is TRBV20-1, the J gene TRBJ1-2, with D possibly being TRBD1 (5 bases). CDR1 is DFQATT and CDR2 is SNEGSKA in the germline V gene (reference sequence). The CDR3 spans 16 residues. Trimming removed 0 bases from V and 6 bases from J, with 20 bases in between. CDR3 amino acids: CSARDPGTSGVHGYTF. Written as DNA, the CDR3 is TGCAGTGCTAGAGACCCCGGGACTTCGGGAGTGCATGGCTACACCTTC.

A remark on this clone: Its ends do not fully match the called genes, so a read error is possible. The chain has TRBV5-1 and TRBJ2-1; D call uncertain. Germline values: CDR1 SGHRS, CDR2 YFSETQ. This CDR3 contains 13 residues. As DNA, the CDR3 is TGCGCCAGCAGCTTGGAGACCCAAAATGTGCAGTTCTTC. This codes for CASSLETQNVQFF.